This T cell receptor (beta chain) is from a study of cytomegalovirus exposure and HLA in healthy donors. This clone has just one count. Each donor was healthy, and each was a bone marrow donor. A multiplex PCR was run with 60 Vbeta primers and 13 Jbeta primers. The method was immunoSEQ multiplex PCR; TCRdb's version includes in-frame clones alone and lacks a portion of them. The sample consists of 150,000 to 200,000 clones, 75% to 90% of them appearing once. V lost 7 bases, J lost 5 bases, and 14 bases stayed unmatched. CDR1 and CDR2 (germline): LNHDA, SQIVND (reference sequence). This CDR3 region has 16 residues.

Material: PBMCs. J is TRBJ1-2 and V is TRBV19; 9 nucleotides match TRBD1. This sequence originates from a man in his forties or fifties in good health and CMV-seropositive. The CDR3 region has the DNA TGTGCCAGTACCACCGCCGCCGGGACAGGGAGGTATGGCTACACCTTC. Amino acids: CASTTAAGTGRYGYTF. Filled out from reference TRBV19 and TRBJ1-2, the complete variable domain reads DGGITQSPKYLFRKEGQNVTLSCEQNLNHDAMYWYRQDPGQGLRLIYYSQIVNDFQKGDIAEGYSVSREKKESFPLTVTSAQKNPTAFYLCASTTAAGTGRYGYTFGSGTRLTVV.